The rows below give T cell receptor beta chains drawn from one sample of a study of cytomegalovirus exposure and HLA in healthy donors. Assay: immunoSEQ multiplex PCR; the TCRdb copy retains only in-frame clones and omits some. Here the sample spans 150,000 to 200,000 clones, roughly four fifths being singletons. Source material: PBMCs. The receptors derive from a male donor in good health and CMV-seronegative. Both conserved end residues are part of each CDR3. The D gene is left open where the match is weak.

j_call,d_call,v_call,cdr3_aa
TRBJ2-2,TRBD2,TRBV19,CASSILAGGDWNTGELFF
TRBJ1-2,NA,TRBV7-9,CASTRGEVTYGYTF
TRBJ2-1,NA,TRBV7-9,CSSSLERWTDPQFF
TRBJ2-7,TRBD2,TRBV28,CASSLSGRSYEQYF
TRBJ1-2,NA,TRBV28,CASSFAANYGYTF
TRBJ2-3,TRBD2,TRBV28,CASSLGWGGGTDTQYF
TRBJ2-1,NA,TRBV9,CASSVGGGLGNEQFF
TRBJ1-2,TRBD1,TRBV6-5,CASADRGQGYGYTF
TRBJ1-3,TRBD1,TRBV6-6,CASRTGTGRNTIYF
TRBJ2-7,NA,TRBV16,CASSRQKNEQYF
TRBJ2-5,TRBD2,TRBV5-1,CASSSGAGGRLETQYF
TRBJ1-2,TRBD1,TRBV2,CASSEGQGVVYGYTF
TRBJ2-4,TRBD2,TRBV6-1,CASSEGLAGAKNIQYF
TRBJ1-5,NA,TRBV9,CASSVGGGKDQPQHF
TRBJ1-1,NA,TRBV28,CASSLEQYEAFF
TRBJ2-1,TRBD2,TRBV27,CASTLASGGLSYNEQFF
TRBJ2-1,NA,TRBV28,CASSFKQERYNEQFF
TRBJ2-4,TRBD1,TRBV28,CASTPGQENIQYF
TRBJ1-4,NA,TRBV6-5,CASSYSALSNEKLFF
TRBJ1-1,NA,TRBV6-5,CASPMNTEAFF
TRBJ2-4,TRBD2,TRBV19,CASSLTLAGGPDIQYF
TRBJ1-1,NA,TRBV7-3,CASSLRGPGNTEAFF
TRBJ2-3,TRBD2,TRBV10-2,CASSIGELAGTDTQYF
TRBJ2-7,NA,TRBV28,CASSPPGSRSYEQYF
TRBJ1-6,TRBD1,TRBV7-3,CASSQTGDRRSPLHF
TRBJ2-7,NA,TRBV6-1,CASSLDRSNEQYF
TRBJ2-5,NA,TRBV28,CASSLFGGGGETQYF
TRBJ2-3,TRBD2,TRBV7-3,CASSSGDYTDTQYF
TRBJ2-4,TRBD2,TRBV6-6,CATQGGSGENIQYF
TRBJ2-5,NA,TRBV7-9,CASSLTQSRGTQYF
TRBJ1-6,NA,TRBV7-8,CASSFRVGNSPLHF
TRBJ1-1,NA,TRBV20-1,CSDIYTEAFF
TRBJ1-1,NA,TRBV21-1,CASKYTGSEAFF
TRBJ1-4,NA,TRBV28,CASSLGGLIEKLFF
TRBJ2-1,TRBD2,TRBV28,CASILAGVDEQFF
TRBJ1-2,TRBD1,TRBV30,CAWRAPGQQTNYGYTF
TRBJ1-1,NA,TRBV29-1,CSVKTGSWTFF
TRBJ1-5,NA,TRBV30,CAWSVAKDQPQHF
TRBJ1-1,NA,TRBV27,CASSLSLELLNTEAFF
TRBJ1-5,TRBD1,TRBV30,CAWSPTGGLAQPQHF